Detailed here is one T cell receptor (beta chain). No cognate antigen has been identified for it. No much larger clone is present one base from it, and per-base qualities are unavailable. Ends trimmed: V by 2 bases, J by 7 bases; bases unmatched to a gene: 13. The CDR3 starts with the cysteine, ends with the phenylalanine, and has 15 residues. Kept here is only the CDR3 DNA, which spans 45 bases and is read in frame from base 1. CDR1 and CDR2 were assigned from the germline V gene as SQVTM and ANQGSEA. The data were obtained in a study of robustness of blood B and T cell sequencing (dated by TCRdb to the late 2010s). Broadly, across the study: The goal of the study was to find out how much peripheral blood is required to reliably describe the TCRbeta and IgG repertoires of an individual. In each of the 10 or so independently drawn blood samples, TCRbeta and IgG repertoires were quantified. For technical replicates, two replicate TCRbeta cDNA libraries were prepared from one shared RNA pool that came from a single 10 ml draw.

Receptor amplification or capture employed PCR. Instrument used: Illumina MiSeq. SMARTScribe reverse transcriptase and a 5' template-switch oligo, by which a universal priming site was added, were used for cDNA synthesis. The template-switch oligo carried a 12-nucleotide random unique molecular identifier (UMI) that tagged each cDNA molecule. During reverse transcription, TCRbeta transcripts were targeted using chain-specific reverse primers. Uracil DNA glycosylase treatment removed residual template-switch adapters, and cDNA was purified with a Qiagen MinElute kit. The first PCR used KAPA HiFi HotStart ReadyMix for approximately 25 cycles, split across four 50 ul reactions with step-out primers. Before further amplification, first-round PCR products were gel-purified. Illumina Nextera adapters were attached in a second PCR of 7 to 8 cycles, and the libraries were then purified and pooled. The UMI barcode for each TCRbeta molecule was captured by a 50-nucleotide 5' read. Per the source publication's procedure: Reads were grouped by UMI into consensus reads using the MIGEC toolkit. PEAR was used to merge forward and reverse consensus reads, producing the final reads. Identical UMI-sequence pairs shared across libraries were treated as cross-sample contamination and removed by a custom decontamination script. MIGMAP, a wrapper around IgBLAST, was used to carry out V(D)J assignment and CDR3 extraction. A TCR clonotype was defined as sharing the same V gene, J gene and CDR3 amino acid sequence, and CDR1 and CDR2 were not sequenced. TCRdb ran its own pipeline on the public reads, namely fastp trimming at Q25 and MiXCR clone calling, and kept in-frame beta chains. All rows with the same CDR3 protein become a single entry with the most common DNA and genes. TCRdb's processing, not the authors', yielded these V and J calls. Counted in this sample were under 4,500 distinct CDR3 sequences; roughly 54% of them appeared once. The ten most abundant clones make up around 25% of the sample.

What the work shows at the level of the full study, not this receptor alone: Because EDTA tubes had to be fractionated immediately, the use of EDTA tubes in multi-site collections was limited. Overlap of rare TCRbeta clonotypes did not improve with pooling tubes, implying much larger blood volumes would be needed to capture them. Of the top 10,000 TCRbeta clonotypes in one technical replicate library, around 94% were also found in the other technical replicate library. Every single 10 ml sample contained the 1,000 most abundant TCRbeta clonotypes from the pooled draws. Evidence of cross-contamination, likely caused by batch processing, was seen in one pair of TCRbeta libraries, and the UMI-sequence pairs shared between the two libraries were removed. When 3 or 4 tubes (about 29-40 ml blood) were combined, saturation was approached in coverage of the top 10,000 TCRbeta clonotypes. The TCRbeta rarefaction curves did not fully level off, which suggests under-sequencing or many low-abundance clonotypes.

TCRbeta repertoires were measured from mRNA instead of genomic DNA, an approach that captures expressed receptors. Without cell sorting, buffy coat leukocytes were collected into Trizol, and RNA was extracted using the Direct-zol RNA MiniPrep Plus kit. To separate plasma, buffy coat and red blood cells, EDTA blood tubes were immediately centrifuged at 4 degrees C. The sequence joins TRBV29-1 to TRBJ1-1, with 7 central nucleotides matching TRBD1. The sample taken for sequencing was peripheral blood. This receptor was obtained from a human donor in good health. The CDR3 region reads CSVESPDRRGDEAFF. The sequence in DNA is TGCAGCGTTGAATCCCCGGACAGGAGGGGAGATGAAGCTTTCTTT.